The 20 T cell receptor beta chains given below trace back to one sample, sequenced in a study of cytotoxic CD8 clonotypes in ibrutinib-treated CLL. The repertoire was sequenced with immunoSEQ multiplex PCR; TCRdb's copy has only in-frame clones and lacks some. Of over 200,000 clones in the sample, more than 75% were seen once. The source was PBMCs, collected after 12 months of ibrutinib treatment. The receptor set was obtained from a human donor with chronic lymphocytic leukemia.

The chain carries TRBV4-1 and TRBJ2-1; D is ambiguous. The germline V gene has CDR1 MGHRA and CDR2 YSYEKL. The ends were cut back, 5 bases at V and 4 bases at J, with 12 bases in the middle. The CDR3 totals 14 residues. The CDR3 protein is CASSSLGGYNEQFF. CDR3 DNA: TGCGCCAGCAGCTCCCTAGGTGGGTACAATGAGCAGTTCTTC.

The chain is built from TRBV28 and TRBJ2-7; 11 bases align to TRBD2. This CDR3 is 15 amino acids long. CDR1 is MDHEN and CDR2 is SYDVKM in the germline V gene. Trimming cost V 4 bases and J 6 bases; bases outside gene matches: 8. DNA of the CDR3: TGTGCCAGCAGTTCCGTGGGACTAGCGGTTGCCGAGCAGTACTTC. This translates into CASSSVGLAVAEQYF.

The chain recombines TRBV5-1 with TRBJ2-1; 12 nucleotides agree with TRBD2. Trimming removed 4 bases from V and 4 bases from J; junction bases left unmatched: 6. Germline lookup yields CDR1 SGHRS and CDR2 YFSETQ. The CDR3 is 16 residues long. Here the CDR3 reads CASSTTSGSFYNEQFF. DNA of the CDR3: TGCGCCAGCAGCACGACTAGCGGGAGTTTTTACAATGAGCAGTTCTTC.

The chain joins TRBV19 to TRBJ1-5, with 7 bases fitting TRBD1. There are 15 residues in the CDR3. V shed 7 bases and J 6 bases; nucleotides not matched to a gene: 12. Germline CDR1 and CDR2: LNHDA and SQIVND (reference sequence). The CDR3 DNA sequence: TGTGCCAGTAAATGGTCGACAGGGTCTGGTCAGCCCCAGCATTTT. Its translation is CASKWSTGSGQPQHF.

This clone has a handful of counts. V is TRBV4-1 and J is TRBJ2-7; D gene uncertain. Deletions cut 4 bases from V and 2 bases from J, with 12 bases between. The CDR3 consists of 14 residues. CDR1 MGHRA and CDR2 YSYEKL come from the germline V gene. DNA of the CDR3: TGCGCCAGCAGCCCCACAGATCCGGCCTACGAGCAGTACTTC. Translation: CASSPTDPAYEQYF.

The chain joins TRBV9 to TRBJ2-1, with D perhaps being TRBD1 or TRBD2 (6 bases each). The CDR3 consists of 15 residues. V was cut by 0 bases and J by 3 bases, with 10 bases left in between. In germline, CDR1 is SGDLS, CDR2 YYNGEE. CDR3 DNA sequence: TGTGCCAGCAGCGTAGAAGGAGGGGGCTACAATGAGCAGTTCTTC. Translating gives CASSVEGGGYNEQFF.

This chain connects TRBV5-1 to TRBJ2-3; unclear D gene. Per germline, CDR1 SGHRS and CDR2 YFSETQ. V lost 2 bases and J 2 bases, leaving 9 bases between the germline ends. The CDR3 is 14 residues long. CDR3 DNA: TGCGCCAGCAGCTTCCTAGAGGTCACAGATACGCAGTATTTT. This encodes CASSFLEVTDTQYF.

The chain is built from TRBV7-6 and TRBJ2-3; no definite D call. V lost 1 base and J lost 1, with 6 bases in between. The CDR3 is 14 residues long. The V gene's germline CDR1 is SGHVS and CDR2 FNYEAQ. The CDR3 is CASSLVAGTDTQYF. In DNA, the CDR3 is TGTGCCAGCAGCTTAGTCGCTGGCACAGATACGCAGTATTTT.

This chain connects TRBV5-1 to TRBJ2-5, with a tentative D call TRBD2 (5 bases). The CDR3 extends over 14 amino acids. V lost 4 bases to trimming and J lost 1 base, with 11 bases between them. Per the germline V gene, CDR1 is SGHRS and CDR2 is YFSETQ. This CDR3 is CASSPPGSQETQYF. The CDR3 DNA reads as TGCGCCAGCAGCCCCCCGGGATCCCAAGAGACCCAGTACTTC.

This chain uses TRBV21-1 with TRBJ1-2; the listed D gene, TRBD1, was not tested against the DNA. TRBV21-1 is a listed pseudogene. The CDR3 loop spans 15 amino acids. The CDR3 protein is CASSKGDKIPYGYTF. DNA for the CDR3: TGTGCCAGCAGCAAAGGGGACAAGATCCCCTATGGCTACACCTTC.

This clone was counted once. This chain connects TRBV6-6 to TRBJ1-1; maybe TRBD1 (6 bases). Looked up from germline, CDR1 is MNHNY and CDR2 is SVGAGI (reference sequence). This CDR3 region has 11 residues. V was cut by 11 bases and J by 5 bases, with 12 bases left in between. The CDR3 protein is CASGRGTEAFF. In nucleotides, the CDR3 is TGTGCCTCCGGGAGGGGGACTGAAGCTTTCTTT.

The V gene is TRBV5-6, the J gene TRBJ2-5; D call uncertain. The CDR3 spans 11 residues. V was clipped by 3 bases and J by 5 bases, with 5 bases between them. Germline CDR1 SGHDT, CDR2 YYEEEE. The CDR3 loop is CASSSFETQYF. DNA for the CDR3: TGTGCCAGCAGCTCCTTTGAGACCCAGTACTTC.

This clone appeared once. V usage is TRBV20-1 and J usage is TRBJ1-5; D gene uncertain. CDR1 DFQATT and CDR2 SNEGSKA come from the germline V gene (reference sequence). Trimming took 6 bases from V and 4 from J, leaving 4 bases between them. This CDR3 spans 10 amino acids. This CDR3 is CSAGNQPQHF. In nucleotides, the CDR3 is TGCAGTGCGGGGAATCAGCCCCAGCATTTT.

The chain recombines TRBV27 with TRBJ2-7, with D possibly matching TRBD2 (5 bases). The V gene's germline CDR1 is MNHEY and CDR2 SMNVEV (reference sequence). Deletions cut 1 base from V and 6 bases from J, with 10 bases between. CDR3 length: 13 amino acids. CDR3 residues: CASSLWLGSEQYF. In DNA, the CDR3 is TGTGCCAGCAGTTTATGGTTGGGGAGCGAGCAGTACTTC.

The V gene is TRBV5-6, the J gene TRBJ2-7; D may be TRBD2 (6 bases). The CDR3 covers 13 residues. V shed 2 bases and J shed 2 bases, with 8 bases lying between them. The germline CDR1 and CDR2 sequences are SGHDT and YYEEEE. CDR3 DNA: TGTGCCAGCAGCTTTTGGGGGGCCTACGAGCAGTACTTC. This translates into CASSFWGAYEQYF. Full variable domain (outside the CDR3, taken from reference TRBV5-6 and TRBJ2-7): DAGVTQSPTHLIKTRGQQVTLRCSPKSGHDTVSWYQQALGQGPQFIFQYYEEEERQRGNFPDRFSGHQFPNYSSELNVNALLLGDSALYLCASSFWGAYEQYFGPGTRLTVT.

The chain has TRBV27 and TRBJ1-1, with a weak D call TRBD1 (6 bases). The germline V and J ends were trimmed by 3 bases and 4 bases, with 15 bases remaining between them. The CDR3 runs to 15 residues. Germline assignment: CDR1 MNHEY and CDR2 SMNVEV (reference sequence). The CDR3 here is CASSLAQGGFTEAFF. CDR3 nucleotides: TGTGCCAGCAGTTTGGCACAGGGTGGTTTCACTGAAGCTTTCTTT.

This clone was detected only a few times. J is TRBJ2-7 and V is TRBV13; D possibly matches TRBD1 or TRBD2 (6 bases each). CDR1 and CDR2 from the germline V gene are PRHDT and FYEKMQ (reference sequence). The ends were cut back, 9 bases at V and 2 bases at J, with 17 bases in the middle. The CDR3 length is 14 residues. The CDR3 coding sequence is TGTGCCAGTGAGTACGGGGGCTCCCCCTACGAGCAGTACTTC. This encodes CASEYGGSPYEQYF.

The chain has TRBV7-9 and TRBJ2-7; maybe TRBD2 (5 bases). Germline V lookup: CDR1 SEHNR, CDR2 FQNEAQ (reference sequence). Trimming stripped 5 bases from V and 4 bases from J, with 18 bases between. The length of the CDR3 is 15 residues. The CDR3 region is CASSPREGKMYEQYF. CDR3 sequence (DNA): TGTGCCAGCAGCCCTCGGGAAGGGAAGATGTACGAGCAGTACTTC.

This clone was seen a handful of times. Other nucleotide sequences in the sample specify the same CDR3. The CDR3 nucleotides are TGTGCCAGCTCACCCTCCCAAGAGACCCAGTACTTC. Translation gives CASSPSQETQYF. V and J are TRBV18 and TRBJ2-5; D not certain. The CDR3 has 12 amino acids. Germline lookup yields CDR1 KGHSH and CDR2 LQKENI. Trimming removed 3 bases at V and 1 base at J, with 3 bases between.

The V and J genes are TRBV6-1 and TRBJ2-5; 14 nucleotides align to TRBD2. Germline values: CDR1 MNHNS, CDR2 SASEGT. This CDR3 contains 18 residues. After removal of 4 bases from V and 4 bases from J, the junction contained 11 bases not matched to a gene. CDR3 residues: CASSGEGTSGSGGETQYF. For the CDR3, the DNA is TGTGCCAGCAGTGGGGAAGGGACTAGCGGGAGCGGGGGAGAGACCCAGTACTTC.